Below are 16 T cell receptor beta chains sequenced from a single sample in a study of T cell repertoires in cytomegalovirus infection. TCRdb analysed the reads with MiXCR anew, one entry per CDR3 protein. Counted here are about half a million distinct CDR3 sequences, more than 30% occurring once; the ten biggest clones make up 15% to 20%. Antigens of these TCRs are unknown. This specimen was cultured PBMCs, taken from culture after CMV antigen stimulation. These receptors were obtained from a human donor in good health (CMV status not recorded). Some clones in this sample may be carry-over from other donors' samples.

The chain employs TRBV7-9 and TRBJ2-7; weak D call: TRBD2 (5 bases). The germline gives CDR1 SEHNR, CDR2 FQNEAQ (reference sequence). The CDR3 runs to 14 residues. Trimming shortened V by 4 bases and J by 5 bases, and 15 bases separated the two germline ends. The CDR3 region is CASSSAGKRDEQYF. The CDR3, as DNA: TGTGCCAGCAGCTCGGCGGGTAAGAGGGACGAGCAGTACTTC.

The chain uses TRBV3-1 and TRBJ1-1, with 7 nucleotides matching TRBD1. The CDR3 is 16 residues long. The ends lost 0 bases at V and 5 bases at J; junction bases unmatched: 9. CDR1 and CDR2 from the germline V gene are LGHDT and YNNKEL (reference sequence). This CDR3 is CASSQELQGWGTEAFF. The CDR3 DNA reads as TGTGCCAGCAGCCAAGAACTACAGGGGTGGGGGACTGAAGCTTTCTTT.

There are a few counts of this clonotype. The rearrangement joins TRBV7-8 to TRBJ2-3; D is perhaps TRBD1 (6 bases). Germline assignment: CDR1 SGHVS and CDR2 FQNEAQ. The CDR3 covers 18 residues. Trimming stripped 0 bases from V and 6 bases from J, with 22 bases between. In DNA form, the CDR3 reads TGTGCCAGCAGCTTAGCGAATCAGGGGCGTTTGCAGTCGGATACGCAGTATTTT. Amino acid sequence: CASSLANQGRLQSDTQYF.

The genes are TRBV6-5 and TRBJ2-2; 7 nucleotides align to TRBD2. Germline trimming cut 6 bases from V and 5 bases from J; bases unmatched to any gene: 12. The germline gives CDR1 MNHEY, CDR2 SVGAGI. This CDR3 is 16 amino acids long. The CDR3 DNA sequence: TGTGCCAGCAGCCGACGAGCGGGATCGGGGACCGGGGAGCTGTTTTTT. Translation: CASSRRAGSGTGELFF.

This chain joins TRBV5-4 and TRBJ2-1; the D gene could be TRBD1 or TRBD2 (5 bases each). The CDR3 is 15 residues long. The V and J ends lost 3 bases and 2 bases respectively, with 12 bases between them. The germline gives CDR1 SGHNT, CDR2 YYREEE (reference sequence). The chain's CDR3 is CASSYGAAAYNEQFF. DNA for the CDR3: TGTGCCAGCAGCTACGGGGCCGCCGCCTACAATGAGCAGTTCTTC.

In its sample, this clonotype was seen a few times. The chain uses TRBV12-3 or TRBV12-4 and TRBJ2-7, with D unclear. Trimming stripped 7 bases from V and 2 bases from J, with 9 bases between. The CDR3 has 12 residues. The CDR3 here is CASTGYPYEQYF. In DNA form, the CDR3 reads TGTGCCAGCACCGGCTACCCCTACGAGCAGTACTTC.

There are many counts of this clonotype. V is TRBV7-2 and J is TRBJ2-7; no definite D call. The V end was cut by 5 bases, the J end by 5 bases, with 10 bases between. The length of the CDR3 is 12 residues. Germline V gene sequence: CDR1 SGHTA, CDR2 FQGNSA. The CDR3 region is CASSPIVDEQYF. The CDR3 region has the DNA TGTGCCAGCAGCCCAATTGTCGACGAGCAGTACTTC.

This clonotype was seen once. CDR3 nucleotide sequence: TGTGCCAGCAGGCCGGAGCACCGGTGGGAGACCCAGTACTTC. Its translation: CASRPEHRWETQYF. The V and J genes are TRBV12-3 or TRBV12-4 and TRBJ2-5; D ambiguous. V lost 6 bases and J lost 5, with 16 bases in between. The CDR3 sequence is 14 residues long.

This clonotype was seen more than once but under ten times. The rearrangement uses TRBV7-8 and TRBJ2-3; perhaps TRBD2 as D (6 bases). The germline V gene encodes CDR1 SGHVS and CDR2 FQNEAQ. The CDR3 spans 16 residues. V was pared by 5 bases and J by 2 bases, with 17 bases between. CDR3 nucleotides: TGTGCCAGCAGCAGGCGCCGGGACTGGGTCACAGATACGCAGTATTTT. Its protein is CASSRRRDWVTDTQYF.

This chain connects TRBV7-2 to TRBJ2-5, with D perhaps given as TRBD1 or TRBD2 (6 bases each). The V end was cut by 2 bases, the J end by 5 bases, with 15 bases between. Germline CDR1 and CDR2: SGHTA and FQGNSA. This CDR3 is 15 amino acids long. The CDR3 DNA sequence: TGTGCCAGCAGCTTATTATGGGGGGCTGGGGAGACCCAGTACTTC. Translating it yields CASSLLWGAGETQYF.

This clonotype was recorded many times. The chain combines TRBV12-3 or TRBV12-4 with TRBJ1-6, with a weak D call TRBD1 (6 bases). The CDR3 is 15 residues long. Trimming removed 6 bases from V and 8 bases from J, with 17 bases in between. CDR3 loop: CASSLLQGSHSPLHF. The CDR3 region has the DNA TGTGCCAGCAGCTTATTACAGGGAAGCCATTCACCCCTCCACTTT.

This clonotype was seen more than once but under ten times. The CDR3 nucleotides read TGTGCCAGCAGTATAACAGGGGGCTCCTACGAGCAGTACTTC. Encoded protein: CASSITGGSYEQYF. This chain joins TRBV14 and TRBJ2-7; 8 bases fit TRBD1. The CDR3 has 14 amino acids. Trimming cost V 6 bases and J 0 bases; bases outside gene matches: 4. CDR1 SGHDN and CDR2 FVKESK come from the germline V gene.

J is TRBJ2-1 and V is TRBV7-2, with D possibly TRBD2 on 6 matching bases. This CDR3 region has 16 residues. The V end was cut by 2 bases, the J end by 5 bases, with 16 bases between. Germline V gene sequence: CDR1 SGHTA, CDR2 FQGNSA. The CDR3 DNA sequence: TGTGCCAGCAGCTTAAATGCCGGGAGACTCGACAATGAGCAGTTCTTC. Its protein product is CASSLNAGRLDNEQFF.

A few counts support this clonotype. J is TRBJ2-1 and V is TRBV5-6, with D unresolved. V gave up 6 bases and J gave up 8 bases, with 12 bases separating them. In germline, CDR1 is SGHDT, CDR2 YYEEEE. The CDR3 spans 12 residues. In DNA form, the CDR3 reads TGTGCCAGCAAGGTCTTTGGGGATGAGCAGTTCTTC. Translation gives CASKVFGDEQFF.

This clonotype was seen a handful of times. The CDR3 sequence is CASSSPGRQETQYF. In DNA form, the CDR3 reads TGTGCCAGCAGTTCCCCCGGGCGGCAAGAGACCCAGTACTTC. The V gene is TRBV12-3 or TRBV12-4, the J gene TRBJ2-5; D not resolved. CDR3 length equals 14 residues. Trimming removed 4 bases at V and 2 bases at J, with 11 bases between.

This clonotype was seen a handful of times. The CDR3 reads CASSSLANRGGTEAFF. CDR3 DNA sequence: TGTGCCAGCAGCTCGCTCGCCAACAGGGGGGGAACTGAAGCTTTCTTT. This rearrangement joins TRBV7-2 to TRBJ1-1; 8 bases fit TRBD1. Germline V gives CDR1 SGHTA, CDR2 FQGNSA. The CDR3 consists of 16 residues. J was trimmed by 5 bases and V by 4 bases; bases with no gene match: 12.